This TCR beta chain was captured by sequencing in a study of T cell repertoires in MIS-A myocarditis. The CDR3 totals 13 residues. The V and J ends lost 4 bases and 6 bases respectively, with 10 bases between them. Germline CDR1 LNHDA, CDR2 SQIVND (reference sequence). The assay was immunoSEQ multiplex PCR, and TCRdb's table has in-frame clones only and misses some. The data show roughly 5,000 clones, about four fifths seen once. This clone was picked up one time. This receptor was obtained from a man between 18 and 29 years old with fulminant myocarditis from multisystem inflammatory syndrome in adults (MIS-A) after COVID-19. The chain joins TRBV19 to TRBJ2-4; D call uncertain. The material sequenced was interventricular septum heart tissue obtained at autopsy. The DNA for the CDR3 is TGTGCCAGTAGTACCTACTTAGGAAACATTCAGTACTTC. The encoded protein is CASSTYLGNIQYF.